This TCR beta chain was sequenced for a study of T-cell memory formation after mild COVID-19. The wider study: The study found TCR clusters largely donor specific.

Study results and caveats: CD4+ bias marked clones expanding day 15 to 37, unlike balanced contracting clones. Proof of SARS-CoV-2 specificity was absent for the second-wave clones that crested on day 37.

This clonotype was seen a few times. As yet, its antigen is unknown. Each CDR3 protein is one row after TCRdb ran MiXCR on the 5' RACE reads. The data show approximately 350,000 distinct CDR3 sequences, with roughly 14% seen just once and 20% to 25% held by the top ten. CDR1 and CDR2 from the germline V gene are SGHKS and YYEKEE (reference sequence). CDR3 size: 14 residues. The ends were cut back, 4 bases at V and 4 bases at J, with 13 bases in the middle. The J gene is TRBJ2-3, the V gene TRBV5-5; D is tentatively TRBD1 or TRBD2 (5 bases each). The sequence derives from a man between 18 and 35 years old who had mild COVID-19 (a few samples of this study predate the infection). Cell type and time point are not known. The specimen sequenced was PBMCs or a T cell subset sorted from them (not recorded which). The DNA for the CDR3 is TGTGCCAGCAGCCCCGGGACGTGGGCAGATACGCAGTATTTT. Translating gives CASSPGTWADTQYF.